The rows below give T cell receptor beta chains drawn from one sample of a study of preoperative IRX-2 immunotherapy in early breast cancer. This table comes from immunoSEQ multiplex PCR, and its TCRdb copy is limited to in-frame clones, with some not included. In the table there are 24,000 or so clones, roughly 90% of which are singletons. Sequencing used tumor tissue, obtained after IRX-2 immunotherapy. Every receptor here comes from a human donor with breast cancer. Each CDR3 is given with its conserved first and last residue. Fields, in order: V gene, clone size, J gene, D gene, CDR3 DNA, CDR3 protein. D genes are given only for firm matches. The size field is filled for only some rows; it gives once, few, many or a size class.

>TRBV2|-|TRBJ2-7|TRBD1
TGTGCCAGCCCCGACAGGGGCCCCCCTTACGAGCAGTACTTC
CASPDRGPPYEQYF
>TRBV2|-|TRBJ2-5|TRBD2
TGTGCCAGCAGTGATCTAGCGGGACAAGAGACCCAGTACTTC
CASSDLAGQETQYF
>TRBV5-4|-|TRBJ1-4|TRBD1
TGTGCCAGCAGCTCCGGACAGGGAAGTGAAAAACTGTTTTTT
CASSSGQGSEKLFF
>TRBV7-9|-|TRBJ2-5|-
TGTGCCAGCAGTCCCCCTACAGGGTGGGAGACCCAGTACTTC
CASSPPTGWETQYF
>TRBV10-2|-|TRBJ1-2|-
TGCGCCAGCAGTGGATATGGGGGGGACTATGGCTACACCTTC
CASSGYGGDYGYTF
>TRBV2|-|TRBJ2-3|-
TGTGCCAGCAGCGCAGGGGGGGAAGGCACAGATACGCAGTATTTT
CASSAGGEGTDTQYF
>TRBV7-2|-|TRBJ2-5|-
TGTGCCAGCTCTTACGGGGGGCCCGAGACCCAGTACTTC
CASSYGGPETQYF
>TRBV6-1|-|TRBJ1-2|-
TGTGCCAGCAGTGAAGAAGGGATTACTAACTATGGCTACACCTTC
CASSEEGITNYGYTF
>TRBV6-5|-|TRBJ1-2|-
TGTGCCAGCAGCTCAGGAGCTTCCTATGGCTACACCTTC
CASSSGASYGYTF
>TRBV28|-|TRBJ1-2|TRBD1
TGTGCCAGCTCTCGGCGGGGGACAGGGGACTATGGCTACACCTTC
CASSRRGTGDYGYTF
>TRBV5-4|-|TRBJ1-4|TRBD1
TGTGCCAGCAGCGAGAGCGGCGGGACAGGGGAAAAACTGTTTTTT
CASSESGGTGEKLFF
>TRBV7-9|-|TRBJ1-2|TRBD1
TGTGCCAGCAGCCTACTACCTCGGACAGGGAAGGAAGGCTACACCTTC
CASSLLPRTGKEGYTF
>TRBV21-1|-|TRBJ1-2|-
TGTGCCAGCAGCAAAGGGGTCCGACAGGGGAGAGGCTACACCTTC
CASSKGVRQGRGYTF
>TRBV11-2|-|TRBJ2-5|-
TGTGCCAGCAGCTTAGACCAGAGGACCCAGTACTTC
CASSLDQRTQYF
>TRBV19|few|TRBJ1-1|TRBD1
TGTGCCAGTAGGACAGGGGGGCGCGGCACTGAAGCTTTCTTT
CASRTGGRGTEAFF
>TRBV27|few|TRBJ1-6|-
TGTGCCAGCAGAGGGCAGAATAATTCACCCCTCCACTTT
CASRGQNNSPLHF
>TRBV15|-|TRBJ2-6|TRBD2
TGTGCCACCAGCAGAGTGCTTAGGAGTGCAGGGAGGGTTGGGGCCAACGTCCTGACTTTC
CATSRVLRSAGRVGANVLTF
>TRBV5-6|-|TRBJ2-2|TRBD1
TGTGCCAGCAGCCCGGAGGGGACAGGGAATTTCGAGGAGCTGTTTTTT
CASSPEGTGNFEELFF
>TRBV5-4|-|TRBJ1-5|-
TGTGCCAGCAGCTTGGCCGGCAGTAATCAGCCCCAGCATTTT
CASSLAGSNQPQHF
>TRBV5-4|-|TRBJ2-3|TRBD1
TGTGCCAGCAGTTTCGACAGGGCAGATACGCAGTATTTT
CASSFDRADTQYF
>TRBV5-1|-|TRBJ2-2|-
TGCGCCAGCAGCTTTGCTCCGCGAGACACCGGGGAGCTGTTTTTT
CASSFAPRDTGELFF
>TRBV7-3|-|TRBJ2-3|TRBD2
TGTGCCAGCAGCTTGGCGGGGGGGCTAGATACGCAGTATTTT
CASSLAGGLDTQYF
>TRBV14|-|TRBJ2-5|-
TGTGCCAGCAGCCAAGTGTCGGGGCAAGAGACCCAGTACTTC
CASSQVSGQETQYF
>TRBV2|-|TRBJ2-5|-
TGTGCCAGCAGGGGGGGGGCAGGAGAGACCCAGTACTTC
CASRGGAGETQYF
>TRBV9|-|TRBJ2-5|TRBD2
TGTGCCAGCAGCCTGACTAGCGGGCTGTCAGAGACCCAGTACTTC
CASSLTSGLSETQYF
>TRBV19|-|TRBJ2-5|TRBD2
TGTGCCAGTAGTTCGGGACTAGCGGGGGAGACCCAGTACTTC
CASSSGLAGETQYF
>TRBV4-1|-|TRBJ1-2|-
TGCGCCAGCAGCCAAGGCGCAGGGCTCTATGGCTACACCTTC
CASSQGAGLYGYTF
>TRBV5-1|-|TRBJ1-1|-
TGCGCCAGCAGGGGGGGCGAAAACACTGAAGCTTTCTTT
CASRGGENTEAFF
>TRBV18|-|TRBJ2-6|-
TGTGCCAGCTCACCATCCCAGGGAACTGGGGCCAACGTCCTGACTTTC
CASSPSQGTGANVLTF
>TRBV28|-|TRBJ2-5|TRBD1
TGTGCCAGCACGACAGGGTTAGAGACCCAGTACTTC
CASTTGLETQYF
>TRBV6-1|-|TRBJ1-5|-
TGTGCCAGCAGTGATGTGCTCGGGAGCAATCAGCCCCAGCATTTT
CASSDVLGSNQPQHF
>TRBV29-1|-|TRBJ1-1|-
TGCAGCGGCGTCACAGGGATGAACACTGAAGCTTTCTTT
CSGVTGMNTEAFF
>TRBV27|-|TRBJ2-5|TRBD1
TGTGCCAGCAGTTTATCGGTCAGGGGGCGGGAGACCCAGTACTTC
CASSLSVRGRETQYF
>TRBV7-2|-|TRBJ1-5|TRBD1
TGTGCCAGCAGCCTATACAGGGGCTTCGGGAGCAATCAGCCCCAGCATTTT
CASSLYRGFGSNQPQHF
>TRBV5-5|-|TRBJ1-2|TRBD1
TGTGCCAGCAGCTCAACGGGCCTGGGGGACAGAGGTTATGGCTACACCTTC
CASSSTGLGDRGYGYTF
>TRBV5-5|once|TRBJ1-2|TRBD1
TGTGCCAAGACAGGGTTTGTCTATGGCTACACCTTC
CAKTGFVYGYTF
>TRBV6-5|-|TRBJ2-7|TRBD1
TGTGCCAGCTGGACAGGGAGAAACGAGCAGTACTTC
CASWTGRNEQYF
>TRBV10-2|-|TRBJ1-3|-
TGCGCCAGCAGTATAGGGAGCCCCATAAACACCATATATTTT
CASSIGSPINTIYF
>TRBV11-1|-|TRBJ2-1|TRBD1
TGTGCCAGCAAGGGACAGGGGGTAGATGAGCAGTTCTTC
CASKGQGVDEQFF